Each of the 6 T cell receptor beta chains below was sequenced from the same sample in a study of blood T cell repertoires in COVID-19. TCRdb's table, derived via immunoSEQ multiplex PCR, lists solely in-frame clones and lacks some. In the table there are 200,000 to 250,000 clones, 80% to 90% of which are singletons. The sequencing input was PBMCs or T cells enriched from blood (not recorded which). All receptors derive from a woman in her 30s who had been exposed to COVID-19.

The gene calls are TRBV10-1 and TRBJ2-2; 12 bases fit TRBD2. The ends lost 3 bases at V and 3 bases at J; junction bases unmatched: 5. This CDR3 region has 17 residues. Germline V lookup: CDR1 WNHNN, CDR2 SYGVQD (reference sequence). The CDR3 spells CASSDWTSGIDTGELFF. The CDR3 nucleotides read TGCGCCAGCAGTGATTGGACTAGCGGGATTGACACCGGGGAGCTGTTTTTT.

The chain employs TRBV2 and TRBJ2-5, with a possible D match to TRBD1 (6 bases). The CDR3 has 14 amino acids. Germline loops: CDR1 SNHLY, CDR2 FYNNEI. The germline V and J ends were trimmed by 5 bases and 2 bases, with 12 bases remaining between them. The CDR3 region is CASSTDRRQETQYF. The CDR3 DNA is TGTGCCAGCAGTACTGACAGGAGACAAGAGACCCAGTACTTC.

This clone was counted a single time. The chain couples TRBV10-3 to TRBJ1-5, with a weak D call TRBD1 (6 bases). This CDR3 region has 14 residues. Trimming shortened V by 2 bases and J by 6 bases, and 11 bases separated the two germline ends. Germline V lookup: CDR1 ENHRY, CDR2 SYGVKD. Here the CDR3 DNA reads TGTGCCATCAGTGAGGGGGGCGCGGTTCAGCCCCAGCATTTT. Encoded protein: CAISEGGAVQPQHF.

This clone was seen a single time. The rearrangement links TRBV6-1 to TRBJ1-1; TRBD1 agrees at 7 bases. There are 16 residues in the CDR3. The germline V gene encodes CDR1 MNHNS and CDR2 SASEGT. V was pared by 4 bases and J by 1 base, with 9 bases of the junction left unmatched. The CDR3 spells CASSVLSRTGNTEAFF. In DNA, the CDR3 is TGTGCCAGCAGTGTATTAAGCCGGACAGGGAACACTGAAGCTTTCTTT.

This sequence joins TRBV2 and TRBJ2-7; the D gene is possibly TRBD1 (5 bases). The germline CDR1 and CDR2 sequences are SNHLY and FYNNEI. This CDR3 region has 14 residues. The V gene lost 0 bases and the J gene lost 7 bases, with 13 bases spanning the gap. CDR3: CASSEAGAGREQYF. The CDR3 bases are TGTGCCAGCAGTGAAGCAGGGGCAGGGCGAGAGCAGTACTTC.

The chain uses TRBV11-2 and TRBJ2-3, with 8 bases identical to TRBD2. The CDR3 contains 15 residues. In germline, CDR1 is SGHAT, CDR2 FQNNGV. Trimming took 6 bases from V and 2 from J; bases not matched to a gene: 7. CDR3 in amino acids: CASSLLADFTDTQYF. For the CDR3, the DNA is TGTGCCAGCAGTCTACTAGCGGACTTCACAGATACGCAGTATTTT. The full variable domain, completed using reference TRBV11-2 and TRBJ2-3, is EAGVAQSPRYKIIEKRQSVAFWCNPISGHATLYWYQQILGQGPKLLIQFQNNGVVDDSQLPKDRFSAERLKGVDSTLKIQPAKLEDSAVYLCASSLLADFTDTQYFGPGTRLTVL.